This T cell receptor (beta chain) derives from a study of CD8+CD57+ T cells in acquired aplastic anemia. V lost 4 bases to trimming and J lost 4 bases, with 11 bases between them. The CDR3 consists of 15 residues. CDR1 and CDR2 (germline): SNHLY, FYNNEI. In patients chosen for sequencing, flow cytometry had shown CD8+CD57+ cell expansion. There are a few counts of this clonotype. Genomic DNA provided the template from which TCR beta VDJ and CDR3 profiles were obtained. TCRdb processed the reads anew with MiXCR; each CDR3 protein has one entry. In the table there are 450,000 to 550,000 distinct CDR3 sequences, about a third of which are singletons.

The chain is built from TRBV2 and TRBJ2-6; D not certain. The sequence was obtained from a human donor with aplastic anemia. Specimen: sorted CD4+, CD8+, or CD8+CD57+ T cells (not recorded which) from PBMCs. CDR3 residues: CASSGTFPGANVLTF. DNA of the CDR3: TGTGCCAGCAGTGGCACTTTCCCCGGGGCCAACGTCCTGACTTTC.